The 20 T cell receptor beta chains in this list originate from one sample, sequenced in a study of PD-1 blockade in classical Hodgkin lymphoma. Every one of the patients relapsed after autologous stem cell transplantation (brentuximab vedotin exposure was variable). Sequencing used immunoSEQ multiplex PCR; TCRdb keeps in-frame clones, though not all of them. Among tens of thousands of clones listed, more than 75% were seen once. The sample was peripheral blood mononuclear cells (PBMCs), taken before the second cycle of nivolumab. The receptors were sampled from a human donor with classical Hodgkin lymphoma.

This clone has just a few counts. The same CDR3 is also encoded by other DNA sequences in this sample. V and J are TRBV30 and TRBJ1-2; possibly TRBD1 for D (6 bases). Germline CDR1 is GTSNPN and CDR2 is SVGIG (reference sequence). This CDR3 comprises 15 residues. V dropped 0 bases and J dropped 6 bases, with 17 bases sitting between them. CDR3 sequence: CAWSVSGGGRDGYTF. The CDR3 DNA reads TGTGCCTGGAGTGTATCCGGGGGGGGGCGGGATGGCTACACCTTC.

V is TRBV5-8 and J is TRBJ1-5; tentatively, D is TRBD1 (5 bases). The V gene's germline CDR1 is SGHTS and CDR2 YDEGEE. The CDR3 runs 14 residues. With 4 bases removed from V and 3 bases from J, the gap between germline ends came to 11 bases. CDR3 DNA: TGTGCCAGCAGCCCTGGGACCCTCAATCAGCCCCAGCATTTT. Translated: CASSPGTLNQPQHF.

The genes are TRBV27 and TRBJ2-1, with a weak D call TRBD2 (5 bases). CDR1 and CDR2 from the germline V gene are MNHEY and SMNVEV (reference sequence). The CDR3 totals 14 residues. V dropped 2 bases and J dropped 0 bases, with 5 bases sitting between them. The CDR3 loop is CASSLTSSYNEQFF. The CDR3, as DNA: TGTGCCAGCAGTTTAACTAGCTCCTACAATGAGCAGTTCTTC.

The CDR3 spells CASSLEPGRPQHF. CDR3 DNA: TGCGCCAGCAGCTTAGAACCTGGGCGGCCCCAGCATTTT. J is TRBJ1-5 and V is TRBV5-1; D ambiguous. The germline V gene has CDR1 SGHRS and CDR2 YFSETQ. The CDR3 has 13 residues. V lost 2 bases and J 9 bases, leaving 12 bases between the germline ends.

The genes are TRBV5-1 and TRBJ2-3, with D possibly being TRBD1 (7 bases). From germline, CDR1 is SGHRS and CDR2 YFSETQ. The length of the CDR3 is 18 residues. The V end was cut by 4 bases, the J end by 4 bases, with 25 bases between. CDR3 DNA: TGCGCCAGCAGCGTGATCCCGGAAAGGCAGGGGGGTCCAGATACGCAGTATTTT. It codes for CASSVIPERQGGPDTQYF.

This clone appeared a single time. This chain links TRBV6-5 with TRBJ1-2; D remains ambiguous. Per germline, CDR1 MNHEY and CDR2 SVGAGI. V was pared by 6 bases and J by 8 bases, with 16 bases between. This CDR3 has 13 residues. The CDR3 region is CASRATKAYGYTF. The CDR3 DNA is TGTGCCAGCAGAGCTACGAAGGCTTACGGCTACACCTTC.

V gene TRBV5-1 combines with J gene TRBJ2-1, with D tentatively TRBD1 (5 bases). V lost 0 bases to trimming and J lost 5 bases, with 9 bases between them. This CDR3 is built from 14 residues. Per the germline V gene, CDR1 is SGHRS and CDR2 is YFSETQ. In DNA form, the CDR3 reads TGCGCCAGCAGCTTGGCTACAGGCGACAATGAGCAGTTCTTC. Translating it yields CASSLATGDNEQFF.

The chain carries TRBV5-4 and TRBJ1-2, with D perhaps TRBD1 (5 bases). Germline CDR1 reads SGHNT; CDR2 reads YYREEE (reference sequence). This CDR3 has 14 amino acids. The V and J ends lost 4 bases and 7 bases respectively, with 17 bases between them. The CDR3 is CASSRHEGSSGYTF. In DNA, the CDR3 is TGTGCCAGCAGCCGACACGAGGGGTCCAGTGGCTACACCTTC.

This chain connects TRBV5-4 to TRBJ2-2, with 7 bases aligning to TRBD1. Germline V CDR1 and CDR2: SGHNT, YYREEE (reference sequence). This CDR3 contains 15 residues. V gave up 1 base and J gave up 3 bases; unmatched junction bases: 3. As DNA, the CDR3 is TGTGCCAGCAGCTTGCCGCAGGGGGACACCGGGGAGCTGTTTTTT. This translates into CASSLPQGDTGELFF.

V gene TRBV5-1 combines with J gene TRBJ2-7, with D maybe TRBD1 (6 bases). Germline lookup yields CDR1 SGHRS and CDR2 YFSETQ. V lost 0 bases to trimming and J lost 0 bases, with 10 bases between them. CDR3 length: 15 residues. For the CDR3, the DNA is TGCGCCAGCAGCTTGGGTCCAGGGGCCTCCTACGAGCAGTACTTC. This encodes CASSLGPGASYEQYF. Together with reference TRBV5-1 and TRBJ2-7, the CDR3 gives the full variable domain: KAGVTQTPRYLIKTRGQQVTLSCSPISGHRSVSWYQQTPGQGLQFLFEYFSETQRNKGNFPGRFSGRQFSNSRSEMNVSTLELGDSALYLCASSLGPGASYEQYFGPGTRLTVT.

The J gene is TRBJ1-2, the V gene TRBV2; a possible D gene is TRBD1 (6 bases). V gave up 8 bases and J gave up 4 bases, with 20 bases separating them. This CDR3 has 15 residues. The germline CDR1 and CDR2 sequences are SNHLY and FYNNEI. CDR3: CASFAGARSGYGYTF. CDR3 sequence (DNA): TGTGCCAGCTTTGCAGGGGCGAGATCAGGCTATGGCTACACCTTC.

V usage is TRBV11-2 and J usage is TRBJ2-5; TRBD1 aligns across 8 bases. Trimming cost V 5 bases and J 1 base; bases outside gene matches: 6. This CDR3 has 15 residues. Germline values: CDR1 SGHAT, CDR2 FQNNGV. The CDR3 sequence: CASSQGAGPQETQYF. CDR3 nucleotide sequence: TGTGCCAGCAGCCAGGGGGCGGGGCCCCAAGAGACCCAGTACTTC.

This chain links TRBV7-9 with TRBJ2-5; D perhaps matches TRBD2 (6 bases). Trimming left V 0 bases short and J 4 bases short, with 6 bases between. The CDR3 loop spans 13 amino acids. Germline values: CDR1 SEHNR, CDR2 FQNEAQ (reference sequence). The CDR3 protein is CASSLAGGETQYF. In DNA form, the CDR3 reads TGTGCCAGCAGCTTAGCGGGGGGAGAGACCCAGTACTTC. The complete variable domain, with remaining parts taken from reference TRBV7-9 and TRBJ2-5, reads DTGVSQNPRHKITKRGQNVTFRCDPISEHNRLYWYRQTLGQGPEFLTYFQNEAQLEKSRLLSDRFSAERPKGSFSTLEIQRTEQGDSAMYLCASSLAGGETQYFGPGTRLLVL.

The chain uses TRBV5-1 and TRBJ1-2; possibly TRBD1 for D (6 bases). Germline CDR1 and CDR2: SGHRS and YFSETQ. The CDR3 loop spans 14 amino acids. Trimming stripped 6 bases from V and 4 bases from J, with 16 bases between. CDR3 region: CASTTGPTGYGYTF. CDR3 coding DNA: TGCGCCAGCACTACAGGGCCAACTGGCTATGGCTACACCTTC.

V gene TRBV14 combines with J gene TRBJ2-5, with D tentatively TRBD2 (5 bases). Trimming cost V 3 bases and J 2 bases, with 10 bases left between them. This CDR3 has 14 amino acids. Germline assignment: CDR1 SGHDN and CDR2 FVKESK. The chain's CDR3 is CASSHRAVQETQYF. The CDR3 DNA follows: TGTGCCAGCAGCCATCGAGCGGTGCAAGAGACCCAGTACTTC.

This sequence joins TRBV5-1 and TRBJ2-1; D perhaps matches TRBD2 (7 bases). Germline V gives CDR1 SGHRS, CDR2 YFSETQ. The CDR3 has 13 residues. V dropped 4 bases and J dropped 10 bases, with 15 bases sitting between them. CDR3 coding DNA: TGCGCCAGCAGCCTAGGGGGGGACACGGAGCAGTTCTTC. Encoded protein: CASSLGGDTEQFF.

The chain couples TRBV5-1 to TRBJ2-7; a weak D match, TRBD1 (7 bases). Germline V lookup: CDR1 SGHRS, CDR2 YFSETQ. The CDR3 is made up of 15 amino acids. V was trimmed by 6 bases and J by 0 bases, leaving 16 bases between them. In nucleotides, the CDR3 is TGCGCCAGCACCCCCGGAGGGGGCAGCTCCTACGAGCAGTACTTC. This sequence encodes CASTPGGGSSYEQYF. The full variable domain, with the rest looked up from reference TRBV5-1 and TRBJ2-7, is KAGVTQTPRYLIKTRGQQVTLSCSPISGHRSVSWYQQTPGQGLQFLFEYFSETQRNKGNFPGRFSGRQFSNSRSEMNVSTLELGDSALYLCASTPGGGSSYEQYFGPGTRLTVT.

This clone occurred a few times. The chain carries TRBV28 and TRBJ1-2, with D perhaps matching TRBD1 (6 bases). V lost 4 bases and J 3 bases, leaving 12 bases between the germline ends. The CDR3 is 14 residues long. The germline V gene encodes CDR1 MDHEN and CDR2 SYDVKM. In nucleotides, the CDR3 is TGTGCCAGCAGTTCGTCAACAGGGTACTATGGCTACACCTTC. It encodes CASSSSTGYYGYTF.

This chain links TRBV19 with TRBJ1-2; the D gene is possibly TRBD1 (5 bases). The V gene lost 1 base and the J gene lost 0 bases, with 12 bases spanning the gap. Germline CDR1 is LNHDA and CDR2 is SQIVND (reference sequence). The CDR3 runs 16 residues. The CDR3 spells CASSIATELTNYGYTF. CDR3 in DNA: TGTGCCAGTAGTATAGCGACAGAACTCACTAACTATGGCTACACCTTC.

This clone was counted a single time. The chain employs TRBV4-1 and TRBJ2-2, with 10 bases lining up with TRBD2. J was trimmed by 0 bases and V by 0 bases; bases with no gene match: 1. Looked up from germline, CDR1 is MGHRA and CDR2 is YSYEKL. CDR3 length equals 17 residues. The DNA of the CDR3 is TGCGCCAGCAGCCAAGATACTAGCGGGGCGAACACCGGGGAGCTGTTTTTT. It is translated as CASSQDTSGANTGELFF.